What follows is one T cell receptor beta chain and its context. Its cognate antigen is unknown. No cell sorting was done before RNA was extracted from the tissue. More than 3 cm separated this lung sample from the edge of the tumor. The data were obtained in a study of tumor and adjacent non-tumor tissue in lung cancer. Study results and limitations: Patients with more diverse tumor TCRs had worse survival. Tumor repertoires had a smaller top 100 clone share than normal lung.

The library came from three nested PCR rounds adapted from ARM-PCR protocols. TCRdb independently ran MiXCR on the multiplex PCR reads; one entry per CDR3 protein. This repertoire shows 100,000 or so distinct CDR3 sequences, approximately 80% found once; its top ten account for 30%. The CDR3 is made up of 13 amino acids. Germline CDR1 MDHEN, CDR2 SYDVKM. The sequence was collected from a man aged 55-75 years with small cell lung cancer. V is TRBV28 and J is TRBJ2-3; the D is unclear. Sequencing input: distant non-tumor lung tissue. The CDR3 reads CTTTLSGTDTQYF. The CDR3 region has the DNA TGTACCACAACCCTCTCTGGGACAGATACGCAGTATTTT.